This paragraph reports one T cell receptor (beta chain). The specificity of this receptor is unknown. Qualities for individual bases were not recorded, and no much larger clone is one base off. Per the germline V gene, MDHEN is the CDR1 and SYDVKM is the CDR2. From the cysteine through the phenylalanine, the CDR3 covers 16 amino acids. Only the CDR3 DNA stays, 48 bases, in frame from base 1. The junction shows trimming of 2 bases on V and 0 bases on J, plus 8 bases between the germline ends. Libraries were built with the immunoSEQ multiplex PCR assay. DNA from the CD4+ T cells that had been cultured and isolated underwent TCR beta CDR3 sequencing. In the original analysis: The analysis removed non-productive TCR sequences, trimmed reads to the CDR3 region, and retained only CDR3s that were 7 or more amino acids long. Antigen-specific clonotypes were identified with the MANAFEST web app by comparing expansion in peptide wells against reference cultures. To be called positive, a clone needed expansion at FDR<0.05 compared with the reference and with all other wells, an odds ratio greater than 5, and a frequency greater than 0.1% in two replicate wells. A clonotype was defined as cross-reactive if the clonotype was significantly expanded both in SARS-CoV-2 spike wells and in at least one common cold coronavirus spike condition. CDR3 similarity was assessed by Levenshtein distance with the stringdist R package, and unrooted trees were built with ape in R 3.6.1. As stored in TCRdb, this immuneACCESS dataset retains in-frame rearrangements with V and J assigned. A fraction of the clones does not appear; measured against another copy, unresolved V genes explain less than half of the discrepancy, and the remainder lacks a known reason. V and J calls and clone size are given by that table; D and trimming were obtained from the DNA. The sample profile shows fewer than 75,000 clones; nearly 80% of them were found once. Jointly, the top ten make up 3.5% to 5.5% of the sample.

This sample stems from a study of vaccination effects on CD4 cells after COVID-19 (dated by TCRdb to 2022 to 2024). Looking at the study overall: To identify antigen-specific CD4+ T cell clonotypes by their expansion, the ViraFEST assay first stimulated PBMC with viral peptide pools and then applied TCR sequencing. Post-vaccine samples across the study were collected a median of 72 days after the second dose, with a range of 14 to 241. About 1.8 million PBMC per well were cultured with approximately 10 ug/ml peptides in IMDM containing roughly 5% human AB serum, about 9.6 IU/ml IL-2 and gentamicin. SARS-CoV-2 spike-specific CD4+ TCR repertoires were compared before and after mRNA vaccination in COVID-19 convalescent patients and in infection-naive vaccine recipients. Altogether, 10 COVID-19 convalescent patients and a handful of SARS-CoV-2-naive healthy vaccine recipients made up the full study. Cultures from other donors in the study were sequenced with the Oncomine TCR Beta short-read assay on an Illumina iSeq 100.

After around eleven days of culture, CD4+ T cells were isolated with the EasySep CD4+ T cell isolation kit. Two doses of either the BNT162b2 or the mRNA-1273 mRNA SARS-CoV-2 vaccine were administered to participants. The absence of prior SARS-CoV-2 infection in healthy vaccine recipients was confirmed by negative nucleocapsid antibodies before and after vaccination. On days 3 and 7, half of the culture medium was replaced with fresh IL-2-containing medium. Unless noted otherwise, every peptide stimulation condition was grown in triplicate wells. PBMC were separated from whole blood using Ficoll-Paque Plus gradient centrifugation and were then either cryopreserved at -140C or used fresh. The QIAamp micro DNA kit was used to extract genomic DNA from the cultured CD4+ T cells. Results and caveats for the whole study, not just this receptor: Marked clonal contraction was observed in both infection-induced and vaccine-induced clones at late post-vaccination timepoints, consistent with waning T cell responses. In healthy vaccine recipients, vaccine-induced clones were almost all SARS-CoV-2 mono-reactive, with only 1 of 255 cross-reactive with common cold coronaviruses. The study was limited by a small number of convalescent patients, and early post-infection timepoints were lacking.

Sequencing was performed on CD4+ T cells from PBMCs cultured without peptide, taken after COVID-19 vaccination. This chain is built from TRBV28 and TRBJ2-6, and perhaps TRBD1 as D gene, on 6 matching bases. The sequence derives from a human donor who received a COVID-19 vaccine. The DNA sequence is TGTGCCAGCAGTTTAAGGGGGTACTCTGGGGCCAACGTCCTGACTTTC. This sequence encodes CASSLRGYSGANVLTF.